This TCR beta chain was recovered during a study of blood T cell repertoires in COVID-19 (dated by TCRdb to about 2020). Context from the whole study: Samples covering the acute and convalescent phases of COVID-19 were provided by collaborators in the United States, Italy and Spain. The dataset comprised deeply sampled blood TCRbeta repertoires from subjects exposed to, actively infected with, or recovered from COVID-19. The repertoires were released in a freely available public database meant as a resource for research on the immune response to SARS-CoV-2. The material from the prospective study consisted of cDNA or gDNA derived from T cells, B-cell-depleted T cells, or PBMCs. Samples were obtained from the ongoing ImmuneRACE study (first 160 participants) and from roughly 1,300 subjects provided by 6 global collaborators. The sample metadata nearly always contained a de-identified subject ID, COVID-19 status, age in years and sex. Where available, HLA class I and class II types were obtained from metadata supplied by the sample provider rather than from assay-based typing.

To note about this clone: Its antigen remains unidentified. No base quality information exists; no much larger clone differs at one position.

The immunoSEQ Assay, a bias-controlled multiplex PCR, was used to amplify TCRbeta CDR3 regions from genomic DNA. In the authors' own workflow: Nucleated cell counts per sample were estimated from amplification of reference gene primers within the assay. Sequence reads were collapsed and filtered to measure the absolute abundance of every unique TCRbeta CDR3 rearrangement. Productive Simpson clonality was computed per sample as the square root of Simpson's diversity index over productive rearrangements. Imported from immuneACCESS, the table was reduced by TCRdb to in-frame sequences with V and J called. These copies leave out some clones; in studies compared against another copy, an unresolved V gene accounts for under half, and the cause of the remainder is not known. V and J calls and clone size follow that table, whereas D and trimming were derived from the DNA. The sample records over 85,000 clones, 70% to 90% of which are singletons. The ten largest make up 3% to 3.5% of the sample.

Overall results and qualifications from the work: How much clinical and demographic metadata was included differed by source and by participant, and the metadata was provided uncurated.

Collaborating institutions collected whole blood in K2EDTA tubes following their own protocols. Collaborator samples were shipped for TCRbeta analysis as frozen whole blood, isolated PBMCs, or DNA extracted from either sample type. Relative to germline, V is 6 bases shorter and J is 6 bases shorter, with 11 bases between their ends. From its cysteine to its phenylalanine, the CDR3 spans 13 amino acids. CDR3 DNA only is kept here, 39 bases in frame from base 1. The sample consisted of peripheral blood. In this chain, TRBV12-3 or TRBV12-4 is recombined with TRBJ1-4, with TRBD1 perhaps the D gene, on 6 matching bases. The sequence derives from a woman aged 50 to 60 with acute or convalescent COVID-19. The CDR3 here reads CASREGGYEKLFF. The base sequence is TGTGCCAGCAGGGAAGGGGGTTATGAAAAACTGTTTTTT.